The 27 T cell receptor beta chains in this list originate from one sample, sequenced in a study of control samples from healthy donors and cancer patients. Generated by immunoSEQ multiplex PCR, the TCRdb table keeps only in-frame clones and is missing some. The sample lists about 84,000 clones, 84% occurring once. Sequencing used PBMCs. The receptors originated from a man aged 55 to 70 with head and neck cancer.

The rearrangement uses TRBV6-5 and TRBJ2-7; 7 bases fit TRBD1. The germline CDR1 and CDR2 sequences are MNHEY and SVGAGI. The CDR3 is 13 amino acids. The trim removed 7 bases at V and 1 base at J, leaving 4 bases unmatched. In DNA form, the CDR3 reads TGTGCCAGCATTCCGACAGGGTCCTACGAGCAGTACTTC. Its translation is CASIPTGSYEQYF.

The sample holds a few counts of this clone. DNA for the CDR3: TGCGCCAGCAGTTCTCTAGGGACCCAAGAGACCCAGTACTTC. The encoded protein is CASSSLGTQETQYF. The chain is built from TRBV10-2 and TRBJ2-5, with D perhaps TRBD1 or TRBD2 (5 bases each). V dropped 5 bases and J dropped 1 base, with 11 bases sitting between them. Germline assignment: CDR1 WSHSY and CDR2 SAAADI. This CDR3 comprises 14 residues.

This clone has only one observation. The chain uses TRBV6-5 and TRBJ2-3; 9 bases agree with TRBD1. The CDR3 contains 14 residues. With V trimmed by 4 bases and J by 3 bases, 2 bases remained unmatched. Germline values: CDR1 MNHEY, CDR2 SVGAGI. CDR3 protein: CASSSQGATDTQYF. The CDR3, as DNA: TGTGCCAGCAGTTCACAGGGGGCAACAGATACGCAGTATTTT.

Note on this clone: An end of the junction does not agree with germline; a read error may underlie this. The rearrangement joins TRBV5-6 to TRBJ1-4; possibly TRBD1 for D (5 bases). This CDR3 has 14 amino acids. Per the germline V gene, CDR1 is SGHDT and CDR2 is YYEEEE. DNA for the CDR3: TGTGCCAGCAGCCAGGACCCCAGGGATGAGAAACTGTTTTTT. Amino acids: CASSQDPRDEKLFF.

This sequence joins TRBV7-2 and TRBJ1-6, with D maybe TRBD1 (5 bases). CDR3 length: 13 amino acids. The germline CDR1 and CDR2 sequences are SGHTA and FQGNSA. V dropped 5 bases and J dropped 9 bases, with 11 bases sitting between them. The CDR3 here is CASSAGGGSPLHF. The CDR3 coding sequence is TGTGCCAGCAGCGCGGGGGGGGGTTCACCCCTCCACTTT.

The rearrangement joins TRBV28 to TRBJ2-7; D ambiguous. The CDR3 length is 15 residues. Trimming left V 5 bases short and J 5 bases short, with 19 bases between. CDR1 MDHEN and CDR2 SYDVKM come from the germline V gene. The CDR3 is CASSTSVTPLDEQYF. The CDR3 DNA reads TGTGCCAGCAGTACCTCGGTCACACCCCTTGACGAGCAGTACTTC. Together with reference TRBV28 and TRBJ2-7, the CDR3 gives the full variable domain: DVKVTQSSRYLVKRTGEKVFLECVQDMDHENMFWYRQDPGLGLRLIYFSYDVKMKEKGDIPEGYSVSREKKERFSLILESASTNQTSMYLCASSTSVTPLDEQYFGPGTRLTVT.

This clone occurred once. V and J are TRBV7-6 and TRBJ1-1; D is unclear. The germline gives CDR1 SGHVS, CDR2 FNYEAQ. The CDR3 is 13 amino acids. V was clipped by 5 bases and J by 1 base, with 8 bases between them. CDR3 in amino acids: CASSRQENTEAFF. The DNA of the CDR3 is TGTGCCAGCAGCCGTCAGGAGAACACTGAAGCTTTCTTT.

This clone was recorded once. V usage is TRBV5-1 and J usage is TRBJ1-4, with unresolved D. CDR1 is SGHRS and CDR2 is YFSETQ in the germline V gene. The germline V and J ends were trimmed by 4 bases and 0 bases, with 7 bases remaining between them. The CDR3 has 14 amino acids. In DNA, the CDR3 is TGCGCCAGCAGCCCCAGAGCAACTAATGAAAAACTGTTTTTT. Translation gives CASSPRATNEKLFF.

V is TRBV6-6 and J is TRBJ2-2, with TRBD1 as a possible D gene (6 bases). The CDR3 runs to 15 residues. Trimming took 2 bases from V and 2 from J, leaving 9 bases between them. CDR1 and CDR2 from the germline V gene are MNHNY and SVGAGI (reference sequence). CDR3 loop: CASSYQDSNTGELFF. The CDR3 coding sequence is TGTGCCAGCAGTTACCAGGACAGTAACACCGGGGAGCTGTTTTTT.

This clone was detected once. The rearrangement joins TRBV27 to TRBJ2-7; D is unclear. V lost 5 bases, J lost 7 bases, and 24 bases lay in between. Germline V gene data show CDR1 as MNHEY and CDR2 as SMNVEV (reference sequence). This CDR3 contains 16 residues. The CDR3 nucleotides are TGTGCCAGCAGTAGTTTCCCCCCAAGTCCAAGTACGGAGCAGTACTTC. Translating gives CASSSFPPSPSTEQYF.

The chain joins TRBV19 to TRBJ2-3; D uncertain. The germline V gene encodes CDR1 LNHDA and CDR2 SQIVND (reference sequence). Trimming took 10 bases from V and 0 from J, leaving 11 bases between them. This CDR3 comprises 13 residues. DNA of the CDR3: TGTGCCATTAGCCGGGCTAGCACAGATACGCAGTATTTT. Protein sequence: CAISRASTDTQYF.

This chain connects TRBV10-1 to TRBJ2-1; TRBD2 agrees at 7 bases. The length of the CDR3 is 15 residues. The germline V gene has CDR1 WNHNN and CDR2 SYGVQD (reference sequence). V lost 3 bases, J lost 5 bases, and 7 bases stayed unmatched. The CDR3 is CASSEGSGKNNEQFF. The CDR3 DNA reads as TGCGCCAGCAGTGAAGGCAGCGGGAAGAACAATGAGCAGTTCTTC.

This clone has more than one count but fewer than ten. The chain is built from TRBV19 and TRBJ1-6; D unresolved. There are 15 residues in the CDR3. CDR1 is LNHDA and CDR2 is SQIVND in the germline V gene (reference sequence). V dropped 5 bases and J dropped 7 bases, with 15 bases sitting between them. The CDR3 nucleotides are TGTGCCAGTAGTGTTGGACCCCGGAAGAATTCACCCCTCCACTTT. Translation: CASSVGPRKNSPLHF.

This chain connects TRBV28 to TRBJ2-1; the D is unclear. The CDR3 length is 15 residues. V gave up 3 bases and J gave up 0 bases, with 9 bases separating them. CDR1 is MDHEN and CDR2 is SYDVKM in the germline V gene. The CDR3 region is CASSLGKNSYNEQFF. CDR3 DNA sequence: TGTGCCAGCAGTTTGGGTAAAAACTCCTACAATGAGCAGTTCTTC.

The genes are TRBV28 and TRBJ2-7; perhaps TRBD1 as D (5 bases). V was trimmed by 10 bases and J by 4 bases, leaving 17 bases between them. Germline values: CDR1 MDHEN, CDR2 SYDVKM. The CDR3 runs 13 residues. CDR3 amino acids: CATVQQVPYEQYF. The CDR3 DNA follows: TGTGCCACCGTCCAACAGGTTCCGTACGAGCAGTACTTC.

The chain employs TRBV27 and TRBJ1-1; D perhaps matches TRBD1 (5 bases). The CDR3 loop spans 15 amino acids. Germline-derived CDR1 and CDR2 are MNHEY and SMNVEV (reference sequence). The V gene lost 3 bases and the J gene lost 3 bases, with 14 bases spanning the gap. CDR3 loop: CASSFLSLGDTEAFF. CDR3 DNA: TGTGCCAGCAGTTTTTTGTCTTTAGGGGACACTGAAGCTTTCTTT.

The rearrangement joins TRBV30 to TRBJ2-2; no firm D call. The CDR3 loop spans 10 amino acids. V lost 7 bases and J lost 3, with 3 bases in between. The germline CDR1 and CDR2 sequences are GTSNPN and SVGIG (reference sequence). The CDR3 protein is CALYTGELFF. The CDR3 nucleotides read TGTGCCTTGTACACCGGGGAGCTGTTTTTT.

The chain carries TRBV18 and TRBJ1-6; 10 nucleotides match TRBD1. This CDR3 is built from 16 residues. The germline V gene has CDR1 KGHSH and CDR2 LQKENI. V was pared by 3 bases and J by 8 bases, with 7 bases of the junction left unmatched. The CDR3 nucleotides read TGTGCCAGCTCACCCACCGGGACAGGGGAGTATTCACCCCTCCACTTT. Protein sequence: CASSPTGTGEYSPLHF.

The chain employs TRBV5-1 and TRBJ2-7, with 8 bases identical to TRBD1. In germline, CDR1 is SGHRS, CDR2 YFSETQ. The CDR3 has 14 residues. The V segment lost 4 bases and the J segment 3 bases; nucleotides outside the gene matches: 6. The CDR3 DNA follows: TGCGCCAGCAGCGTAGGACAGGGTTTCTACGAGCAGTACTTC. Translated, it gives CASSVGQGFYEQYF.

This clone was seen just once. The chain carries TRBV5-4 and TRBJ2-1, with D tentatively TRBD2 (6 bases). The CDR3 extends over 16 amino acids. Per germline, CDR1 SGHNT and CDR2 YYREEE (reference sequence). Between the trimmed V and J ends, which lost 5 bases and 0 bases, there was a span of 15 bases. The CDR3 region has the DNA TGTGCCAGCAGTTATGGGACTCCCAGCTCCTACAATGAGCAGTTCTTC. It specifies CASSYGTPSSYNEQFF.

This CDR3 is CASRPGTSVGEQYF. CDR3 sequence (DNA): TGCGCCAGCAGGCCCGGGACTAGCGTGGGGGAGCAGTACTTC. The V and J genes are TRBV5-1 and TRBJ2-7; 10 positions agree with TRBD2. J gave up 7 bases and V 5 bases, and 9 bases lay outside the gene matches. This CDR3 has 14 amino acids. CDR1 and CDR2 from the germline V gene are SGHRS and YFSETQ.

V gene TRBV18 combines with J gene TRBJ1-4; 9 bases line up with TRBD1. Per the germline V gene, CDR1 is KGHSH and CDR2 is LQKENI. The CDR3 extends over 13 amino acids. The V gene end was trimmed by 9 bases and the J gene end by 8 bases; junction bases not matched to a gene: 7. The CDR3 region has the DNA TGTGCCAGTAACAGGGGGCGCAAGGAAAAACTGTTTTTT. It specifies CASNRGRKEKLFF.

This clone turned up a few times. As DNA, the CDR3 is TGTGCCAGTGCGGGGGATTCGACACTTTACTCCTACAATGAGCAGTTCTTC. Translating gives CASAGDSTLYSYNEQFF. This rearrangement joins TRBV2 to TRBJ2-1; 7 bases fit TRBD2. The length of the CDR3 is 17 residues. Germline V gene lookup returns CDR1 SNHLY and CDR2 FYNNEI. With 9 bases clipped from V and 0 bases from J, the junction kept 14 bases outside the gene matches.

The chain couples TRBV24-1 to TRBJ2-3; D is unclear. Germline lookup yields CDR1 KGHDR and CDR2 SFDVKD. V was shortened by 6 bases and J by 4 bases, with 7 bases between the two germline ends. The CDR3 loop spans 12 amino acids. CDR3 DNA: TGTGCCACCAGTAAAGACGCAGATACGCAGTATTTT. Its translation: CATSKDADTQYF.

The rearrangement uses TRBV10-3 and TRBJ2-1, with 14 bases matching TRBD2. Germline assignment: CDR1 ENHRY and CDR2 SYGVKD. Germline trimming cut 4 bases from V and 1 base from J; bases unmatched to any gene: 9. The CDR3 loop spans 19 amino acids. CDR3 nucleotides: TGTGCCATCAGTGTAATTGGGACTAGCGGGAGTCAGTCCTACAATGAGCAGTTCTTC. Residues: CAISVIGTSGSQSYNEQFF.

The chain uses TRBV30 and TRBJ1-2, with TRBD1 as a possible D gene (5 bases). Trimming stripped 5 bases from V and 4 bases from J, with 8 bases between. The CDR3 loop spans 11 amino acids. CDR1 and CDR2 (germline): GTSNPN, SVGIG (reference sequence). Here the CDR3 reads CAWGGGYGYTF. The DNA for the CDR3 is TGTGCCTGGGGGGGTGGCTATGGCTACACCTTC.

Here the CDR3 DNA reads TGCGCCAGCAGCTTGGAATTAGCGTCCAACAATGAGCAGTTCTTC. Its protein is CASSLELASNNEQFF. The V gene is TRBV5-1, the J gene TRBJ2-1; D perhaps matches TRBD2 (5 bases). CDR1 is SGHRS, CDR2 YFSETQ, per germline. V was clipped by 0 bases and J by 5 bases, with 12 bases between them. The CDR3 sequence is 15 residues long.